The 5 T cell receptor beta chains presented below share a single source sample, sequenced in a study of T-cell reconstitution after alpha-beta-depleted transplantation in children. Molecular barcoding with unique molecular identifiers was used for the TCRbeta library. Via MiXCR, TCRdb re-called the PCR reads, giving one row per CDR3 protein. The data show about 310,000 distinct CDR3 sequences, approximately 20% seen once. The specimen comprised PBMCs, mostly from graft donor cells, sampled 180 days after TCRalphabeta/CD19-depleted stem cell transplant. The receptors originated from a male patient aged 10 to 17 who had a stem cell transplant for acute lymphoblastic leukemia, so the T cells may come from the graft donor.

The gene calls are TRBV11-2 and TRBJ2-1; 14 bases are shared with TRBD2. The CDR3 is 18 amino acids. Germline V lookup: CDR1 SGHAT, CDR2 FQNNGV. The V gene end was trimmed by 1 base and the J gene end by 0 bases; junction bases not matched to a gene: 2. CDR3 amino acids: CASSLGLAGGVSYNEQFF. In DNA form, the CDR3 reads TGTGCCAGCAGCTTAGGACTAGCGGGAGGGGTCTCCTACAATGAGCAGTTCTTC.

This clonotype was counted a few times. This chain joins TRBV25-1 and TRBJ1-1, with a tentative D call TRBD1 (5 bases). V shed 6 bases and J shed 4 bases, with 9 bases lying between them. The CDR3 extends over 12 amino acids. Germline CDR1 is MGHDK and CDR2 is SYGVNS. The CDR3 loop is CASRSGSTEAFF. The CDR3 nucleotides read TGTGCCAGCAGGTCAGGGAGCACTGAAGCTTTCTTT.

The V gene is TRBV20-1, the J gene TRBJ2-3, with D perhaps TRBD2 (6 bases). The V end lost 6 bases, the J end lost 4 bases, and 14 bases lay between the germline ends. Per the germline V gene, CDR1 is DFQATT and CDR2 is SNEGSKA (reference sequence). The CDR3 has 13 amino acids. The CDR3 spells CSAEPSEPDTQYF. Here the CDR3 DNA reads TGCAGTGCAGAACCTAGCGAGCCAGATACGCAGTATTTT.

The chain joins TRBV12-3 or TRBV12-4 to TRBJ1-2, with 9 nucleotides matching TRBD1. The V gene end was trimmed by 4 bases and the J gene end by 3 bases; junction bases not matched to a gene: 6. This CDR3 has 15 residues. CDR3 residues: CASSSPDRGDYGYTF. In nucleotides, the CDR3 is TGTGCCAGCAGTTCCCCGGACAGGGGCGACTATGGCTACACCTTC.

This sequence joins TRBV12-3 or TRBV12-4 and TRBJ2-3, with D perhaps TRBD2 (5 bases). The CDR3 runs to 14 residues. With 8 bases removed from V and 4 bases from J, the gap between germline ends came to 16 bases. CDR3 region: CASRLGESPDTQYF. The CDR3, as DNA: TGTGCCAGCCGCCTTGGGGAGTCGCCAGATACGCAGTATTTT.